This T cell receptor beta chain was found in a study of cytomegalovirus exposure and HLA in healthy donors. As regards this clone: Its antigen is not known.

Findings of the study overall: Using the classifier, cytomegalovirus status was reportedly diagnosed with high specificity and sensitivity.

The PCR employed 60 Vbeta primers together with 13 Jbeta primers. Measured with immunoSEQ multiplex PCR; TCRdb has only the in-frame clones, and not every one. The data contain roughly 150,000 clones, around 79% of them seen just once; the ten biggest clones take up approximately 5.7%. Germline assignment: CDR1 SGHTS and CDR2 YDEGEE. The CDR3 length is 16 residues. V was clipped by 5 bases and J by 5 bases; unmatched bases: 13. Sequences were obtained from PBMCs. The genes are TRBV5-8 and TRBJ2-1, with TRBD2 identical over 7 bases. The receptor's source is a man aged 30 to 45 in good health and CMV-seropositive. The CDR3 loop is CASRAIRLAAHNEQFF. The CDR3 bases are TGTGCCAGCAGGGCAATTCGACTAGCAGCTCACAATGAGCAGTTCTTC.